The clone carrying this T cell receptor beta chain was observed a few times. This CDR3 has 15 amino acids. The germline V gene encodes CDR1 GTSNPN and CDR2 SVGIG (reference sequence). Between the trimmed V and J ends, which lost 0 bases and 7 bases, there was a span of 13 bases. PCR amplification relied on 60 Vbeta primers (plus 13 Jbeta primers). This table comes from immunoSEQ multiplex PCR, and its TCRdb copy is limited to in-frame clones, with some not included. The sample lists some 160,000 clones, roughly 85% occurring once. The source of the sample is a study of cytomegalovirus exposure and HLA in healthy donors.

The chain combines TRBV30 with TRBJ1-6, with TRBD1 as a possible D gene (5 bases). This clonotype was obtained from a woman in her 30s in good health and CMV-seronegative. Sequenced material: PBMCs. This CDR3 is CAWSVPGLRNSPLHF. CDR3 DNA: TGTGCCTGGAGTGTACCGGGACTGAGAAATTCACCCCTCCACTTT.